The rows below give T cell receptor beta chains drawn from one sample of a study of blood T cell repertoires in COVID-19. Produced via immunoSEQ multiplex PCR; TCRdb's table is partial and in-frame only. The table lists about 160,000 clones, roughly 84% of them singletons. Sequenced sample: PBMCs or T cells enriched from blood (not recorded which). The receptor set was obtained from a man in his 60s who had recovered from COVID-19. Each CDR3 is given with its conserved first and last residue. The D gene is left open where the match is weak. Part of the rows lack a size; the others show once, few, many or a class for expanded clones.

abundance	d_gene	v_gene	j_gene	CDR3nt	CDR3aa
.	TRBD1	TRBV19	TRBJ1-5	TGTGCCAGTAGTATTACAGGGGGGGATCAGCCCCAGCATTTT	CASSITGGDQPQHF
.	TRBD1	TRBV28	TRBJ2-5	TGTGCCAGCAGGCCAAGTGGGACAGCAAAAGAGACCCAGTACTTC	CASRPSGTAKETQYF
.	.	TRBV28	TRBJ1-1	TGTGCCAGCAGCTACTCTGGGACAACTGAAGCTTTCTTT	CASSYSGTTEAFF
.	TRBD2	TRBV19	TRBJ2-3	TGTGCCAGCAGTATAGGCCCCCTGACTAGCGGGAGGGCAGATACGCAGTATTTT	CASSIGPLTSGRADTQYF
.	TRBD1	TRBV9	TRBJ2-3	TGTGCCAGCAGCGTTACAGGGGGCGGGTGGGCAGATACGCAGTATTTT	CASSVTGGGWADTQYF
.	TRBD2	TRBV5-4	TRBJ2-2	TGTGCCAGCAGCTTGGCCCGAATAGCGGGAGTCGACACCGGGGAGCTGTTTTTT	CASSLARIAGVDTGELFF
.	.	TRBV4-2	TRBJ2-6	TGTGCCAGCAGCCAAGATGGAGCACCTGGGGCCAACGTCCTGACTTTC	CASSQDGAPGANVLTF
few	.	TRBV7-9	TRBJ1-4	TGTGCCAGCAGCTTAGGAGGGCCAGGGGTTGATGAAAAACTGTTTTTT	CASSLGGPGVDEKLFF
.	.	TRBV5-1	TRBJ2-6	TGCGCCAGCAGCTTGATGAGGGTTAGGTTAACTGGGGCCAACGTCCTGACTTTC	CASSLMRVRLTGANVLTF
.	.	TRBV19	TRBJ2-1	TGTGCCAGTAGAACGGGGGTCTCCCTTTACAATGAGCAGTTCTTC	CASRTGVSLYNEQFF
.	.	TRBV28	TRBJ2-5	TGTGCCAGCAGTTTCTGGGAGACCAGACAAGAGACCCAGTACTTC	CASSFWETRQETQYF
.	.	TRBV7-7	TRBJ1-5	TGTGCTAGCAGCTCCGACGACAGTAGCAATCAGCCCCAGCATTTT	CASSSDDSSNQPQHF
.	TRBD2	TRBV7-2	TRBJ2-1	TGTGCCAGCAGCCCCTGGACTAGCGAGAATGAGCAGTTCTTC	CASSPWTSENEQFF
.	TRBD1	TRBV24-1	TRBJ2-3	TGTGCCACCAGTGACAAGACAGGGCTCACAGATACGCAGTATTTT	CATSDKTGLTDTQYF
.	TRBD1	TRBV28	TRBJ1-5	TGTGCCAGCAGTTTACGACAGGGGGATCAGCCCCAGCATTTT	CASSLRQGDQPQHF
few	TRBD1	TRBV15	TRBJ1-4	TGTGCCACCAGCAGACACCAGGGGGCCGGGGGTGAAAAACTGTTTTTT	CATSRHQGAGGEKLFF
.	TRBD2	TRBV5-4	TRBJ2-2	TGTGCCAGCAGCCAAGGACTAGCGGGAGGGATCGCGAACACCGGGGAGCTGTTTTTT	CASSQGLAGGIANTGELFF
.	.	TRBV5-4	TRBJ1-1	TGTGCCAGCAGCTTGGCGGCAGGGGTTGTGATGCACACTGAAGCTTTCTTT	CASSLAAGVVMHTEAFF
.	.	TRBV5-4	TRBJ2-7	TGTGCCAGCAGCTTGGCCAGGGGCAGGGACGAGCAGTACTTC	CASSLARGRDEQYF
.	.	TRBV19	TRBJ2-1	TGTGCCAGTAAGGTCCAGGGGAGCTCCTACAATGAGCAGTTCTTC	CASKVQGSSYNEQFF
.	.	TRBV4-2	TRBJ1-6	TGTGCCAGCAGCCAAGATTCACAGGGCTATTCACCCCTCCACTTT	CASSQDSQGYSPLHF
few	.	TRBV3-1/TRBV3-2	TRBJ2-2	TGTGCCAGCAGCCAAGGTCTAGGGGTTGGGAACACCGGGGAGCTGTTTTTT	CASSQGLGVGNTGELFF
.	.	TRBV7-2	TRBJ1-3	TGTGCCAGCAGCTTAGACAGAAACTCTGGAAACACCATATATTTT	CASSLDRNSGNTIYF
.	.	TRBV28	TRBJ2-3	TGTGCCAGCAGAGGGGACACAGATACGCAGTATTTT	CASRGDTDTQYF
once	.	TRBV21-1	TRBJ1-5	TGTGCCAGCATCGACGACAGGCGCAATCAGCCCCAGCATTTT	CASIDDRRNQPQHF
many	TRBD1	TRBV29-1	TRBJ1-2	TGCAGCGTTGAAGATCAATGGACGTTCGGACAGGGGGCAACTGGCTACACCTTC	CSVEDQWTFGQGATGYTF
few	.	TRBV29-1	TRBJ1-5	TGCAGCGTTGCCGACGGGGTCGGCAATCAGCCCCAGCATTTT	CSVADGVGNQPQHF
once	.	TRBV18	TRBJ2-2	TGTGCCAGCTCACGACAGCCGGGACTTTCTCACACCGGGGAGCTGTTTTTT	CASSRQPGLSHTGELFF
.	TRBD2	TRBV6-1	TRBJ2-1	TGTGCCAGCAGTGTATCGGGACTAGCGGGGGCCCACAATGAGCAGTTCTTC	CASSVSGLAGAHNEQFF
few	TRBD1	TRBV5-4	TRBJ1-4	TGTGCCAGCAGCCTTGGGACAGGGGAAGGGGAAAAACTGTTTTTT	CASSLGTGEGEKLFF
few	TRBD1	TRBV5-5	TRBJ1-5	TGTGCCAGCAGCTTACTACACCGGGACAGAGTTATTAGCAATCAGCCCCAGCATTTT	CASSLLHRDRVISNQPQHF
.	.	TRBV2	TRBJ2-7	TGTGCCAGCAGTGAAGCGCGGGACTTCTACGAGCAGTACTTC	CASSEARDFYEQYF
.	.	TRBV5-4	TRBJ2-2	TGTGCCAGCAGCCAAGAATGGGCGGGCACCGGGGAGCTGTTTTTT	CASSQEWAGTGELFF
.	.	TRBV12-5	TRBJ2-7	TGTGCTAGTGGTTTGGAGCGGGCTTACGAGCAGTACTTC	CASGLERAYEQYF
.	TRBD2	TRBV28	TRBJ2-7	TGTGCCAGCAGTTTTCTGTCTAGCGGGGTCTACGAGCAGTACTTC	CASSFLSSGVYEQYF
.	.	TRBV18	TRBJ1-5	TGTGCCAGCTCACCACCGCTGCAGGTTGGGAATCAGCCCCAGCATTTT	CASSPPLQVGNQPQHF
.	TRBD2	TRBV7-8	TRBJ2-3	TGTGCCAGCAGATCGACTAGCGGTGGCGCAGATACGCAGTATTTT	CASRSTSGGADTQYF
once	.	TRBV28	TRBJ2-7	TGTGCCGCCTCCCTTGGGGCGTACGAGCAGTACTTC	CAASLGAYEQYF
.	TRBD1	TRBV3-1/TRBV3-2	TRBJ2-1	TGTGCCAGCAGCCTACAGGGGAAAGTGAGTCGCAATGAGCAGTTCTTC	CASSLQGKVSRNEQFF
.	.	TRBV5-6	TRBJ2-1	TGTGCCAGCAGCCTACGATCTTGGCTAGCCAGCTACAATGAGCAGTTCTTC	CASSLRSWLASYNEQFF
.	TRBD2	TRBV7-6	TRBJ2-7	TGTGCCAGCAGCTTAGAGAAAGGTTGGCGGGAGTTCCTCGGGTGGGGAGAGCAGTACTTC	CASSLEKGWREFLGWGEQYF
.	TRBD1	TRBV7-3	TRBJ2-1	TGTGCCAGCAGCTTAACCAGTGGGACAGGGGGCAATGAGCAGTTCTTC	CASSLTSGTGGNEQFF
few	TRBD2	TRBV5-5	TRBJ2-2	TGTGCCAGCAGCTGGACTAGCGGGAGAGGCACCGGGGAGCTGTTTTTT	CASSWTSGRGTGELFF
.	.	TRBV5-4	TRBJ2-5	TGTGCCAGCAGCGAGGACACTTGGAAACAAGAGACCCAGTACTTC	CASSEDTWKQETQYF